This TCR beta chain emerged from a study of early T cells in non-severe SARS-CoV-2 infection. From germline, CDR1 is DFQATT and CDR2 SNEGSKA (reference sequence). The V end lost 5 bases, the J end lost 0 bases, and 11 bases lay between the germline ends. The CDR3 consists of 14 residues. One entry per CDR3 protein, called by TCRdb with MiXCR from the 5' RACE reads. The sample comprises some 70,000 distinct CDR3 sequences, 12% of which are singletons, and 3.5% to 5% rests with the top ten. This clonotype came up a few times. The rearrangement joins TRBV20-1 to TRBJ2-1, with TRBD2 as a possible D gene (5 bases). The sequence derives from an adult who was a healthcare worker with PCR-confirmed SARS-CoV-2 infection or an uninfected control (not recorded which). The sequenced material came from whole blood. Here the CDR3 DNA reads TGCAGTGCTTTTAGCGAAAGCTCCTACAATGAGCAGTTCTTC. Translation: CSAFSESSYNEQFF.